The clone carrying this T cell receptor beta chain was counted only a few times. CDR1 is SEHNR and CDR2 is FQNEAQ in the germline V gene (reference sequence). This CDR3 region has 16 residues. V shed 5 bases and J 3 bases; nucleotides not matched to a gene: 8. CFSE-labeled responder cells (approximately 200,000) were plated with approximately 200,000 irradiated, violet-dye-labeled stimulator cells. The data are from a study of graft-versus-host responses after intestinal transplantation. Overall study results and limits: Allograft graft-versus-host to host-versus-graft clonal ratios ran high in patients with graft-donor T cell macrochimerism. Detected in recipient marrow were GvH clones, some of which were first observed in ileum or blood.

Sequencing used immunoSEQ multiplex PCR; TCRdb keeps in-frame clones, though not all of them. This table has roughly 5,000 clones, over 25% appearing once. The rearrangement uses TRBV7-9 and TRBJ2-7; 12 nucleotides match TRBD2. The sequence derives from a human patient who received an intestinal transplant. Specimen: alloreactive CD4+ T cells from a mixed lymphocyte reaction culture, collected before intestinal transplant. Sample subset: CFSE-low proliferating T cells sorted from roughly 6-day pre-transplant mixed lymphocyte reaction (GvH or HvG direction). The CDR3: CASSTGGLAGIYEQYF. CDR3 coding DNA: TGTGCCAGCAGCACGGGAGGACTAGCGGGAATCTACGAGCAGTACTTC.